This T cell receptor beta chain originates from a study of cytotoxic CD8 clonotypes in ibrutinib-treated CLL. Study as a whole: IGHV unmutated 17 to 18; relapsed/refractory some ten; treatment-naive under 16.

Sequencing used immunoSEQ multiplex PCR; TCRdb keeps in-frame clones, though not all of them. The sample has about 130,000 clones, 79% seen once; the top ten hold more than 10%. In this sample, this clone turned up a few times. The sample carries other DNA sequences with the same CDR3. Trimming took 8 bases from V and 7 from J, leaving 9 bases between them. The CDR3 is 11 amino acids. CDR1 ENHRY and CDR2 SYGVKD come from the germline V gene. V is TRBV10-3 and J is TRBJ2-1; maybe TRBD2 (5 bases). The clonotype was recovered from a human donor with chronic lymphocytic leukemia. Material: PBMCs, obtained after 12 months of ibrutinib treatment. CDR3 sequence reads: CAISLGNEQFF. CDR3 DNA sequence: TGTGCCATCTCACTAGGGAATGAGCAGTTCTTC.